This T cell receptor beta chain is from a study of PD-L1 blockade in urothelial cancer. Overall study: The authors examined blood 3 weeks (second dose) and 6 weeks after treatment start. Study outcomes and limitations: Better survival was predicted by below-median pretreatment blood TCR clonality.

The CDR3 loop spans 15 amino acids. V was shortened by 4 bases and J by 3 bases, with 13 bases between the two germline ends. The germline V gene encodes CDR1 MDHEN and CDR2 SYDVKM. TCRdb's copy holds only in-frame clones and misses some; the assay was immunoSEQ multiplex PCR. The sample consists of some 45,000 clones, 80% of them appearing once. Specified time point: pretreatment peripheral blood. With regard to this clone: What it binds is not known.

The clonotype originates from a man aged 60-69 years with urothelial cancer. The chain employs TRBV28 and TRBJ1-3, with D uncertain. Source: PBMCs, taken around atezolizumab (anti-PD-L1) treatment. CDR3 protein: CASSSPGALGNTIYF. CDR3 in DNA: TGTGCCAGCAGTTCCCCAGGCGCACTTGGAAACACCATATATTTT.